The clone carrying this TCR beta chain was counted many times. The antigen is unknown. Regarding time point: newly diagnosed GD, antithyroid drugs for less than 3 months. From RNA extracted from PBMCs, the TCR library was made. Patients of an endocrinology department in Xi'an, China, were included. This entry comes from a study of regulatory T cells in long-lasting Graves disease. Study outcomes and limitations: Under persistent disease, TRBV28, TRBJ1-2 and TRBJ2-5 were used preferentially.

The length of the CDR3 is 15 residues. V gave up 6 bases and J gave up 7 bases; unmatched junction bases: 7. Germline V lookup: CDR1 MNHEY, CDR2 SVGEGT. Arm-PCR of CDR3 regions and iRepertoire HTBI primers were the basis on which TCR beta libraries were built. TCRdb ran MiXCR on the multiplex PCR reads and lists one entry per CDR3 protein. Of 450,000 to 700,000 distinct CDR3 sequences in the sample, about 13% were seen once. The sample was also reused in another study, on T cells in Graves' hyperthyroidism and ophthalmopathy. Per that paper: The study excluded patients with uncontrolled infection, other autoimmune disease, pregnancy or lactation. Ophthalmopathy got predicted by the model a median around 6.6 months before its onset.

The sequence was collected from a man aged 25-45 years with Graves disease. This specimen was peripheral blood mononuclear cells (PBMCs), taken at new diagnosis, from a patient treated with antithyroid drugs. The gene calls are TRBV6-2 or TRBV6-3 and TRBJ2-1; 12 nucleotides line up with TRBD2. CDR3: CASRVLAGGPNEQFF. The CDR3 DNA sequence: TGTGCCAGCAGGGTCCTAGCGGGAGGGCCGAATGAGCAGTTCTTC.